This TCR beta chain was found in a study of STAT3 mutations in large granular lymphocyte leukemia. Some 41,000 productive templates were obtained per sample on average. Repertoires were generated with immunoSEQ multiplex PCR, while TCRdb's copy carries only in-frame clones and drops some. This sample carries 40,000 to 50,000 clones, around 80% of them seen once, and the ten largest clones take approximately 0.43%. Only a few counts were recorded for this clone. Its antigen is not identified. General study points: Every T-cell large granular lymphocyte leukemia patient had at least one immunodominant TCR beta clonotype.

Input material: PBMCs. This clonotype was obtained from a human donor with T large granular lymphocyte leukemia. Some clones in this sample may be carry-over from other donors' samples.

The CDR3 here is CASSYSNPGSPLHF. In nucleotides, the CDR3 is TGTGCCAGCAGTTACTCGAATCCCGGTTCACCCCTCCACTTT. The J gene is TRBJ1-6, the V gene TRBV6-5; D gene unclear. Trimming pared 0 bases from V and 9 bases from J, leaving 9 bases between. Germline CDR1 and CDR2: MNHEY and SVGAGI. CDR3 length: 14 residues.